Presented here are 17 T cell receptor beta chains from one specimen sequenced in a study of response to subunit inactivated influenza vaccine. TCRdb reprocessed the RT-PCR reads with MiXCR, giving one entry per CDR3 protein. Here the sample spans roughly 500,000 distinct CDR3 sequences, approximately 15% being singletons. Sequenced here: CD4+ T cells sorted from PBMCs, sampled approximately 25 months after vaccination. These receptors were taken from a man aged 50-75 years who received an inactivated influenza vaccine.

This clonotype was counted a few times. The rearrangement uses TRBV7-2 and TRBJ2-7; D may match TRBD1 or TRBD2 (6 bases each). CDR3 length: 15 residues. V was clipped by 6 bases and J by 1 base, with 16 bases between them. Germline V gene sequence: CDR1 SGHTA, CDR2 FQGNSA. Here the CDR3 reads CASRGGQLQSYEQYF. The CDR3 DNA is TGTGCCAGCAGGGGGGGACAACTACAATCCTACGAGCAGTACTTC.

The chain carries TRBV3-1 and TRBJ1-4, with 7 nucleotides matching TRBD1. The CDR3 contains 16 residues. CDR1 is LGHDT and CDR2 is YNNKEL in the germline V gene (reference sequence). With 4 bases clipped from V and 0 bases from J, the junction kept 5 bases outside the gene matches. The CDR3 loop reads CASSPGTEPTNEKLFF. The CDR3 coding sequence is TGTGCCAGCAGCCCCGGGACAGAACCAACTAATGAAAAACTGTTTTTT.

This clonotype occurred a few times. This chain joins TRBV6-5 and TRBJ2-2; no definite D call. V dropped 0 bases and J dropped 6 bases, with 11 bases sitting between them. The CDR3 has 15 amino acids. The germline V gene has CDR1 MNHEY and CDR2 SVGAGI. In DNA form, the CDR3 reads TGTGCCAGCAGTTACTCGACGGGCGCGGCCGGGGAGCTGTTTTTT. The encoded protein is CASSYSTGAAGELFF.

This chain connects TRBV4-3 to TRBJ1-6; D is perhaps TRBD1 (5 bases). The CDR3 totals 14 residues. V was trimmed by 0 bases and J by 9 bases, leaving 9 bases between them. In germline, CDR1 is LGHNA, CDR2 YSLEER. CDR3 in DNA: TGCGCCAGCAGCCAAGATTTAGGGGTTTCACCCCTCCACTTT. It specifies CASSQDLGVSPLHF.

This clonotype was counted a few times. CDR3 in amino acids: CASSQVGGVNTEAFF. The CDR3, as DNA: TGTGCCAGCAGCCAAGTCGGAGGGGTGAACACTGAAGCTTTCTTT. The chain uses TRBV3-1 and TRBJ1-1; D might be TRBD1 (5 bases). The CDR3 has 15 residues. Trimming left V 1 base short and J 0 bases short, with 9 bases between. From germline, CDR1 is LGHDT and CDR2 YNNKEL (reference sequence).

The J gene is TRBJ1-5, the V gene TRBV6-2 or TRBV6-3; TRBD1 agrees at 9 bases. In germline, CDR1 is MNHEY, CDR2 SVGEGT. The CDR3 loop spans 14 amino acids. With 6 bases clipped from V and 5 bases from J, the junction kept 5 bases outside the gene matches. The DNA for the CDR3 is TGTGCCAGCAGCATGGGACAGGGTTATCAGCCCCAGCATTTT. The encoded protein is CASSMGQGYQPQHF.

V usage is TRBV5-4 and J usage is TRBJ2-1, with D unresolved. Germline CDR1 and CDR2: SGHNT and YYREEE (reference sequence). The V gene lost 4 bases and the J gene lost 6 bases, with 17 bases spanning the gap. This CDR3 spans 15 amino acids. The CDR3: CASSRLLDVINEQFF. The CDR3 coding sequence is TGTGCCAGCAGCCGGCTCCTGGACGTGATCAATGAGCAGTTCTTC.

The rearrangement joins TRBV29-1 to TRBJ2-1; TRBD2 matches at 9 bases. V lost 7 bases and J lost 7; bases outside the gene matches: 8. This CDR3 is 13 amino acids long. Looked up from germline, CDR1 is SQVTM and CDR2 is ANQGSEA. CDR3 region: CSGVAGVNNEQFF. The CDR3 region has the DNA TGCAGCGGTGTAGCGGGAGTAAATAATGAGCAGTTCTTC.

The chain employs TRBV7-9 and TRBJ1-4; 9 bases map to TRBD1. The junction had 8 bases not matched to a gene; V was cut back by 4 bases and J by 8 bases. The CDR3 extends over 15 amino acids. Germline CDR1 and CDR2: SEHNR and FQNEAQ (reference sequence). Here the CDR3 reads CASSSTGQGQEKLFF. For the CDR3, the DNA is TGTGCCAGCAGCTCAACGGGACAGGGACAAGAAAAACTGTTTTTT.

To note about this clonotype: A junction boundary mismatches the germline segment, possibly from a read error. The chain has TRBV18 and TRBJ2-7; D is perhaps TRBD2 (5 bases). Per the germline V gene, CDR1 is KGHSH and CDR2 is LQKENI. The CDR3 covers 13 residues. CDR3 sequence (DNA): TGTACCAGCTCACCACCGTCGGGGTACGAGCAGTACTTC. Its protein is CTSSPPSGYEQYF.

This clonotype occurred a few times. This chain joins TRBV2 and TRBJ2-2; 9 bases align to TRBD2. This CDR3 comprises 15 residues. Unmatched junction bases numbered 3, after V lost 4 bases and J lost 3 bases. Germline-derived CDR1 and CDR2 are SNHLY and FYNNEI. The CDR3 DNA reads TGTGCCAGCAGTGTGCTAGCGGGATACACCGGGGAGCTGTTTTTT. It translates to CASSVLAGYTGELFF.

This clonotype was counted only a few times. This chain links TRBV7-2 with TRBJ1-5; unclear D gene. Germline assignment: CDR1 SGHTA and CDR2 FQGNSA. The CDR3 extends over 13 amino acids. V lost 2 bases, J lost 4 bases, and 6 bases lay in between. CDR3 sequence: CASSLNKNQPQHF. As DNA, the CDR3 is TGTGCCAGCAGCTTAAATAAAAATCAGCCCCAGCATTTT.

CDR3 residues: CSARFGGYTF. CDR3 nucleotide sequence: TGCAGTGCTAGATTCGGGGGCTACACCTTC. The V and J genes are TRBV20-1 and TRBJ1-2; no firm D call. The V end was cut by 2 bases, the J end by 8 bases, with 6 bases between. The CDR3 is 10 residues long. CDR1 and CDR2 from the germline V gene are DFQATT and SNEGSKA (reference sequence).

This clonotype was seen a handful of times. This rearrangement joins TRBV20-1 to TRBJ2-1, with TRBD2 matching 13 bases. This CDR3 has 14 residues. V lost 7 bases, J lost 8 bases, and 8 bases stayed unmatched. Germline V gene data show CDR1 as DFQATT and CDR2 as SNEGSKA (reference sequence). CDR3 nucleotides: TGCAGTGTTCTAGGACTAGCGGGAGAAGATGAGCAGTTCTTC. As protein: CSVLGLAGEDEQFF.

This clonotype has more than one count but fewer than ten. The V and J genes are TRBV29-1 and TRBJ2-1; no definite D call. The V end was cut by 2 bases, the J end by 8 bases, with 16 bases between. The CDR3 totals 14 residues. CDR1 and CDR2 (germline): SQVTM, ANQGSEA. CDR3 sequence (DNA): TGCAGCGTTGAACTCCACGGGCGTCGCTATGAGCAGTTCTTC. Residues: CSVELHGRRYEQFF.

The table lists this clonotype with many counts. The gene calls are TRBV7-2 and TRBJ2-3; tentatively, D is TRBD2 (5 bases). The V and J ends lost 1 base and 5 bases respectively, with 13 bases between them. The length of the CDR3 is 15 residues. Germline CDR1 reads SGHTA; CDR2 reads FQGNSA. This CDR3 reads CASSLVASLGDTQYF. In nucleotides, the CDR3 is TGTGCCAGCAGCTTAGTGGCTAGCTTGGGAGATACGCAGTATTTT.

Ten or more counts support this clonotype. This chain uses TRBV4-2 with TRBJ2-1; the match to TRBD2 covers 13 bases. Germline CDR1 and CDR2: LGHNA and YNFKEQ. This CDR3 is 17 amino acids long. With V trimmed by 1 base and J by 5 bases, 5 bases remained unmatched. CDR3 protein: CASSQARLAGGNNEQFF. The CDR3 nucleotides are TGTGCCAGCAGCCAAGCCCGACTAGCGGGAGGTAACAATGAGCAGTTCTTC.